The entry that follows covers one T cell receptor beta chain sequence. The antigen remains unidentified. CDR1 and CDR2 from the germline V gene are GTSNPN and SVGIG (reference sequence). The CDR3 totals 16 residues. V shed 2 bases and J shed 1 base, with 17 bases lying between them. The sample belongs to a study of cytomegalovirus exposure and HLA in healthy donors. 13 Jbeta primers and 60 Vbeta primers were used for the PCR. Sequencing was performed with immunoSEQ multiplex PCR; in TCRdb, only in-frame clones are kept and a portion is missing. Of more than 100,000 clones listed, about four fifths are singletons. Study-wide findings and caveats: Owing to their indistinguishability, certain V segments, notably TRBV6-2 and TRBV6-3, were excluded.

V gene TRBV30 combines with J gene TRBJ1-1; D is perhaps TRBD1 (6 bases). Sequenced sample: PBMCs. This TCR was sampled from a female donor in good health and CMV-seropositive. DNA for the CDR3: TGTGCCTGGAGTCTGGGTTTGAGGGGGAAGAACACTGAAGCTTTCTTT. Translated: CAWSLGLRGKNTEAFF.